This TCR beta chain was sequenced during a study of blood T cells in healthy people across ages (dated by TCRdb to the mid-2010s). In terms of the full investigation: In model experiments, template switching captured about one uniquely barcoded TCR beta cDNA molecule for every two T cells. Age-related changes in TCR beta repertoire diversity were measured in the study by deep sequencing normalized with unique cDNA molecular identifiers. Four age groups were formed from the donors: young (average 16 years), middle-aged (approximately 39), aged (approximately 60) and long-lived (around 80). To avoid experimental bias, donors of different ages were spread randomly across the sequencing lanes. Using the same blood draw, the study looked at two additional independent replicas of 1 million unique cDNA reads for two donors, one aged 18 to 30 and the other aged 80 or older.

The CDR3 runs 16 amino acids, cysteine and phenylalanine included. CDR3 DNA only is kept here, 48 bases in frame from base 1. V is pared back by 0 bases and J by 2 bases, with 14 bases lying between the germline termini. Via the germline V gene, CDR1 is LGHNA and CDR2 YNFKEQ. The donors were some 39 Caucasian individuals from Russia, aged roughly 6 to 100 years, who were systemically healthy. Each donor gave 9 to 10 milliliters of peripheral blood, collected into EDTA-treated Vacutainer tubes. PBMCs were isolated by Ficoll-Paque density-gradient centrifugation, with at least 6.5 million obtained per sample. Total RNA was extracted from PBMCs with Trizol reagent, with at least 5.5 micrograms obtained per sample. For every donor, an aliquot of PBMCs went through flow cytometry to measure the percentages of naive CD45RAhigh/CD27high T cells. What the research found in general, with its limitations: Compared with the aged group, more naive CD4+ T cells, fewer expanded clones and increased TCR diversity were shown by the long-lived group, suggesting age selection. Observed TCR beta diversity per million T cells fell roughly linearly with age, and a significant reduction was already apparent by age roughly 40. Estimates of total diversity based on one million sequenced T cells were considered lower bounds and underestimates. A strong correlation was found between observed TCR beta diversity and the percentage of naive T cells measured by flow cytometry. Since profiling was done on bulk unsorted PBMCs, naive and antigen-experienced compartments could not be conclusively compared. Donor CMV infection status was unknown, potentially confounding age-related changes in expanded clonotypes.

Points on this clonotype: Its antigen has not been determined. No quality values exist for individual bases; no much larger clone is one base distant.

Receptors were amplified or captured by 5' RACE. Data came from an Illumina HiSeq 2500. The second PCR ran for roughly 7 to 12 cycles and used a J-beta primer mix along with a sample-barcoded 5' primer. Each TCR beta cDNA molecule received a unique molecular identifier from a template-switch 5' adaptor carrying 12 random nucleotides. Each sample yielded at least 2.5 million CDR3-containing paired-end reads. The Mint cDNA synthesis kit, primed by a TRBC-specific oligonucleotide, was used to synthesize first-strand cDNA from all RNA. Following uracil-DNA glycosylase treatment, a first 18-cycle PCR with universal primers M1SS and BC2_uni_R was performed on all cDNA. As for how the authors treated the data: For normalization, 1 million high-quality reads, each with a distinct molecular identifier, were randomly selected from each sample. Instead of being binned into consensus sequences, reads that shared molecular identifiers were thrown out. MiTCR, set to a Q25 quality threshold and the strictest error-elimination algorithm, was used for CDR3 identification, clonotype clustering and error correction. A nonparametric unseen species model with Euler transformation was used to estimate a lower bound on total TCR beta diversity. TCRdb passed the public sequencing reads through fastp at Q25 and MiXCR, retaining productive beta sequences. Each entry is one CDR3 protein sequence, shown with its most common DNA and genes. TCRdb, rather than the study authors, made the V and J calls. The sample table shows fewer than 1.5 million distinct CDR3 sequences, and about 40% are seen once. The top ten clones comprise 7% to 9.5% of the sample.

The chain couples TRBV4-2 to TRBJ2-7, with TRBD2 perhaps the D gene, on 7 matching bases. The specimen sequenced was blood. This TCR was recovered from a woman younger than 30 in good health. The base sequence is TGTGCCAGCAGCCAAGAGAGGGGGGGGCTCACCTACGAGCAGTACTTC. It translates to CASSQERGGLTYEQYF.